The present TCR beta chain was sequenced within a study of blood T cells in healthy people across ages. Through a sample-barcoded 5' primer and a J-beta primer mix, a second PCR was run for 7 to 11 cycles. TCRdb analysed the 5' RACE reads with MiXCR anew, one entry per CDR3 protein. The sample has fewer than 700,000 distinct CDR3 sequences; 35% to 50% are singletons. The ends were cut back, 2 bases at V and 4 bases at J, with 11 bases in the middle. The germline V gene has CDR1 SGHTA and CDR2 FQGNSA. This CDR3 comprises 15 residues. This sequence originates from a man older than 75 in good health. The J gene is TRBJ2-2, the V gene TRBV7-2, with D maybe TRBD2 (6 bases). Sequenced: blood. DNA for the CDR3: TGTGCCAGCAGCTTAAGACGGGAGAGCACCGGGGAGCTGTTTTTT. Protein: CASSLRRESTGELFF.